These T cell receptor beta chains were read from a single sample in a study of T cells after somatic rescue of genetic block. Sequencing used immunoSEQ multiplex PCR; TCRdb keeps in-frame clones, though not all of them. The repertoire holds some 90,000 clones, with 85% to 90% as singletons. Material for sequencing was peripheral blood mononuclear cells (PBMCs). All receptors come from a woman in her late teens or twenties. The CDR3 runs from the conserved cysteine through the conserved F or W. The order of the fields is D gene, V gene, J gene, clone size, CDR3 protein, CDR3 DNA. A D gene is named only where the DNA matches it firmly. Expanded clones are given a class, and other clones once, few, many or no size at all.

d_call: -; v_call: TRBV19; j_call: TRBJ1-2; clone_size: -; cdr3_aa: CASSYQSYGYTF; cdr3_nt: TGTGCCAGTAGTTATCAATCCTATGGCTACACCTTC
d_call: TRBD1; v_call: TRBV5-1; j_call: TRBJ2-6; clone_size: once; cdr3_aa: CASSVTGTGANVLTF; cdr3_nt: TGCGCCAGCAGCGTGACAGGGACAGGGGCCAACGTCCTGACTTTC
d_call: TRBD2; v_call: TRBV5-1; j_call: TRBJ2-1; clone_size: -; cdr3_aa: CASSPSGGGEQFF; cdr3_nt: TGCGCCAGCAGCCCATCGGGGGGTGGTGAGCAGTTCTTC
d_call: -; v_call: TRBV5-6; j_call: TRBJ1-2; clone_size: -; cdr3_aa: CASSTDDYGYTF; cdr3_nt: TGTGCCAGCAGCACGGACGACTATGGCTACACCTTC
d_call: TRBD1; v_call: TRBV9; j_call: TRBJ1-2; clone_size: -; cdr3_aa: CASGDRGYGYTF; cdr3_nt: TGTGCCAGCGGAGACAGGGGCTATGGCTACACCTTC
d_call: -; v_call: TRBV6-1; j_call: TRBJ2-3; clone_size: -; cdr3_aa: CASIYSASTDTQYF; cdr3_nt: TGTGCCAGCATCTACTCGGCTAGCACAGATACGCAGTATTTT
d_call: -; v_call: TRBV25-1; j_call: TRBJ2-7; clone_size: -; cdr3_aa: CASNDRSSYEQYF; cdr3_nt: TGTGCCAGCAATGATCGGAGCTCCTACGAGCAGTACTTC
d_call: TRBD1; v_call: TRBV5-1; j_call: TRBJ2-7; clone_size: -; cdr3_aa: CASSTGTDFIYEQYF; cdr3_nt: TGCGCCAGCAGCACCGGGACAGATTTCATCTACGAGCAGTACTTC
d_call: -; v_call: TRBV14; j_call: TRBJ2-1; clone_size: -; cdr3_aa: CASSRPARPNEQFF; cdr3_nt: TGTGCCAGCAGCCGACCGGCCAGACCCAATGAGCAGTTCTTC
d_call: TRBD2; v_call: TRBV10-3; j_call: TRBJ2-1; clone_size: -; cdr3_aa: CAIEERASSGSYNEQFF; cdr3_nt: TGTGCCATCGAAGAGAGGGCGTCCAGCGGGAGTTACAATGAGCAGTTCTTC
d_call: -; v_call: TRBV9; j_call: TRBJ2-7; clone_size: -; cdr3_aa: CASSAHQEGTSYEQYF; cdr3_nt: TGTGCCAGCAGCGCCCATCAGGAGGGCACCTCCTACGAGCAGTACTTC
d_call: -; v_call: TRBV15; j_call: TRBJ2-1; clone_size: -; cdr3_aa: CATEGSHNEQFF; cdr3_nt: TGTGCCACCGAGGGCAGCCACAATGAGCAGTTCTTC
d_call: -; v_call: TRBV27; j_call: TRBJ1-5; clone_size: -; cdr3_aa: CASSLLGNQPQHF; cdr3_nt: TGTGCCAGCAGTTTACTCGGCAATCAGCCCCAGCATTTT
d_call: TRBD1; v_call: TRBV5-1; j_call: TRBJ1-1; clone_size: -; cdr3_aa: CASSANLRGPNTEAFF; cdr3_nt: TGCGCCAGCAGCGCAAACCTCAGGGGGCCGAACACTGAAGCTTTCTTT
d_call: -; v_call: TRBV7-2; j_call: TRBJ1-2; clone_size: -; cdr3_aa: CASSPGGGDYGYTF; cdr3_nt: TGTGCCAGCAGCCCCGGCGGGGGGGACTATGGCTACACCTTC
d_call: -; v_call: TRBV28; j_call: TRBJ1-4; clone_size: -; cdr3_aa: CASSPLDEKLFF; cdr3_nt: TGTGCCAGCAGTCCTCTAGACGAAAAACTGTTTTTT
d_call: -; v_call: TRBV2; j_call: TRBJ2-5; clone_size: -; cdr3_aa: CASSEETQYF; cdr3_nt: TGTGCCAGCAGTGAAGAGACCCAGTACTTC
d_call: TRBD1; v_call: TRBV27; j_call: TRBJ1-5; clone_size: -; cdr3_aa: CASSLGTGSYQPQHF; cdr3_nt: TGTGCCAGCAGTTTAGGGACAGGGAGCTATCAGCCCCAGCATTTT
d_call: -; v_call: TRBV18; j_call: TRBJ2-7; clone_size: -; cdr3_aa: CASSPTAGPPSSYEQYF; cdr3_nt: TGTGCCAGCTCCCCCACGGCCGGACCTCCAAGCTCCTACGAGCAGTACTTC
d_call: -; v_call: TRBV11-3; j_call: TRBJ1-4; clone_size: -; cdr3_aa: CASSFGQQNEKLFF; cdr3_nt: TGTGCCAGCAGCTTTGGGCAGCAAAATGAAAAACTGTTTTTT
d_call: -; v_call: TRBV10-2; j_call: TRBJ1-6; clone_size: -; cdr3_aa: CASLSGILPYNSPLHF; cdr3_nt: TGCGCCAGCTTATCAGGGATCCTCCCCTATAATTCACCCCTCCACTTT
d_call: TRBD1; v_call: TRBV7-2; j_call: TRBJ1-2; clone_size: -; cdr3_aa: CASSRQGNYGYTF; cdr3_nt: TGTGCCAGCAGCAGACAGGGAAACTATGGCTACACCTTC
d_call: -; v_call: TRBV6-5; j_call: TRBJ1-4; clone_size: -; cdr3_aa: CASKRLGNNEKLFF; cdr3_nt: TGTGCCAGCAAACGCTTAGGGAATAATGAAAAACTGTTTTTT
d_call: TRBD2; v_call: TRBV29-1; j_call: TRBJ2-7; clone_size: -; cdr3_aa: CSVAGLAGPYEQYF; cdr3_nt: TGCAGCGTTGCTGGGCTAGCGGGGCCCTACGAGCAGTACTTC
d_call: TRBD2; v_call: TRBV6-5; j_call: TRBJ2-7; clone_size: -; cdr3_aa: CASSRLADGTYEQYF; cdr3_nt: TGTGCCAGCAGCCGACTAGCGGATGGGACCTACGAGCAGTACTTC
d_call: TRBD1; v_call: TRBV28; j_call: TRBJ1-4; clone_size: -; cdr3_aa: CASSQLRRTGGLNEKLFF; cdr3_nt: TGTGCCAGCAGTCAATTACGACGAACAGGGGGTCTTAATGAAAAACTGTTTTTT
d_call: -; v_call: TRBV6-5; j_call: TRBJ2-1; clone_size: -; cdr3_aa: CASSKRPRYNEQFF; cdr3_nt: TGTGCCAGCAGTAAACGCCCTAGGTACAATGAGCAGTTCTTC
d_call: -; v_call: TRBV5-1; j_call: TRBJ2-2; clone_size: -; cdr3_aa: CASRPPGGNTGELFF; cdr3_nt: TGCGCCAGCAGACCCCCCGGGGGGAACACCGGGGAGCTGTTTTTT
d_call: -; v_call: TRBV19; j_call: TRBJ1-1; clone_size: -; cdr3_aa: CASSPYGPMNTEAFF; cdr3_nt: TGTGCCAGTAGCCCGTACGGACCCATGAACACTGAAGCTTTCTTT
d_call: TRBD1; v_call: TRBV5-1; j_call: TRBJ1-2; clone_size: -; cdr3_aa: CASRRDRALGYTF; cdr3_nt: TGCGCCAGCAGGCGGGACAGGGCTTTAGGCTACACCTTC
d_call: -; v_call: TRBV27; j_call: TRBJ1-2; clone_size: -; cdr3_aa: CASSTDGSYGYTF; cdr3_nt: TGTGCCAGCAGTACGGACGGTTCCTATGGCTACACCTTC
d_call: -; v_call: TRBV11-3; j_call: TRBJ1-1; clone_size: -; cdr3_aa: CASSLGIGRVSNTEAFF; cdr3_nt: TGTGCCAGCAGCTTAGGTATCGGAAGGGTCAGCAACACTGAAGCTTTCTTT
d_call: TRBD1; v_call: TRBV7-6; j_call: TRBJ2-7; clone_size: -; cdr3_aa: CASSFGTGSGYEQYF; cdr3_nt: TGTGCCAGCAGCTTCGGGACAGGGTCCGGGTACGAGCAGTACTTC
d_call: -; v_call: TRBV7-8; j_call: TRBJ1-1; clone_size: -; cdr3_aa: CASSFQNTEAFF; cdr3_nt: TGTGCCAGCAGCTTCCAAAACACTGAAGCTTTCTTT
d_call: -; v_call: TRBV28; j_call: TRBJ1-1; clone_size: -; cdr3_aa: CASSFREGYAFF; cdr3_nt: TGTGCCAGCAGTTTCCGCGAGGGTTATGCTTTCTTT
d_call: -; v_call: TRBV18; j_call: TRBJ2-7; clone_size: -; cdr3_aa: CASSPLGPPKIDEQYF; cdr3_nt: TGTGCCAGCTCACCCCTAGGGCCCCCGAAGATAGACGAGCAGTACTTC
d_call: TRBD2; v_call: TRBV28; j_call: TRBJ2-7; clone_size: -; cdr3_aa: CASKGLAVAYEQYF; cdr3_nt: TGTGCCAGCAAGGGACTAGCGGTAGCCTACGAGCAGTACTTC
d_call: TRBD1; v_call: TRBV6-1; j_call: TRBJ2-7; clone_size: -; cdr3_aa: CASSAAQGWYEQYF; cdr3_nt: TGTGCCAGCAGTGCGGCACAGGGGTGGTACGAGCAGTACTTC
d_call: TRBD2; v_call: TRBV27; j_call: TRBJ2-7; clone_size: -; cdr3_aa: CASGGLAGSEQYF; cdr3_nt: TGTGCCAGCGGGGGGCTAGCGGGAAGCGAGCAGTACTTC
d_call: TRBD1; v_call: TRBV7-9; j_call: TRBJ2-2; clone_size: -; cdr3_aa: CASRGQGLSGELFF; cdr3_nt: TGTGCCAGCAGGGGACAGGGGTTATCCGGGGAGCTGTTTTTT